This TCR beta chain was sequenced in a study of a mutant IDH1 vaccine in newly diagnosed glioma. About the research overall: The initiation of vaccination occurred 4-6 weeks after radiotherapy alone, or with temozolomide cycles. Treated patients had a mean age of approximately 41 years and a sex split that was approximately 62% male and roughly 40% female. Most patients had radiochemotherapy with temozolomide before enrollment; others had one alone.

This table comes from immunoSEQ multiplex PCR, and its TCRdb copy is limited to in-frame clones, with some not included. The sample has some 61,000 clones, roughly 84% seen once. As to this clone: Its antigen is as yet unknown.

The CDR3 has 15 amino acids. Germline V CDR1 and CDR2: SEHNR, FQNEAQ (reference sequence). Trimming removed 1 base from V and 0 bases from J, with 8 bases in between. Noted time point: week 35, safety follow-up. In every dose of vaccine, 300 ug of mutant IDH1 20-mer peptide was given alongside topical imiquimod. Patients in the study were vaccinated eight times, receiving shots in weeks 1, 3, 5, 7, 11, 15, 19 and 23. This receptor was taken from a man between 18 and 35 years old with glioma. This rearrangement joins TRBV7-9 to TRBJ2-3; D not resolved. This sample comprised PBMCs, obtained from a glioma patient whose treatment included an IDH1 peptide vaccine. In nucleotides, the CDR3 is TGTGCCAGCAGCTTAGAAGAGCGTAGCACAGATACGCAGTATTTT. Protein product: CASSLEERSTDTQYF.